The rows below give T cell receptor beta chains drawn from one sample of a study of blood T cell repertoires in COVID-19. Here immunoSEQ multiplex PCR was the method, and the copy in TCRdb shows in-frame clones only, minus some. The table records about 70,000 clones, roughly nine tenths of them present only once. The material sequenced was peripheral blood. The receptor set was obtained from a man aged 70-80 years with active COVID-19. CDR3s include the opening cysteine and the closing phenylalanine or tryptophan. The order of the fields is CDR3 length, V gene, J gene, clone size, D gene, CDR3 DNA, CDR3 protein. The D gene is left open where the match is weak. Clone size is stated in some rows and not others, as once, few, many or a class when expanded.

11	TRBV30	TRBJ1-1	.	.	TGTGCCTGGAGCCCCGACAGGTTGGCTTTCTTT	CAWSPDRLAFF
14	TRBV10-2	TRBJ1-5	.	.	TGCGCCAGCAGGGCCCCGGGGAGCAATCAGCCCCAGCATTTT	CASRAPGSNQPQHF
17	TRBV11-2	TRBJ2-1	.	TRBD2	TGTGCCAGCGTACTAGCGGGAGGGGCCACCTCCTACAATGAGCAGTTCTTC	CASVLAGGATSYNEQFF
15	TRBV27	TRBJ2-1	.	.	TGTGCCAGCCGGCGGAGCTCCACTACCTACAATGAGCAGTTCTTC	CASRRSSTTYNEQFF
16	TRBV5-5	TRBJ2-3	few	TRBD1	TGTGCCAGCAGCTCACCGGGACAGGGTGGGACAGATACGCAGTATTTT	CASSSPGQGGTDTQYF
15	TRBV11-2	TRBJ1-6	.	TRBD1	TGTGCCAGCAGCTCCGGGACAGGGGCTAATTCACCCCTCCACTTT	CASSSGTGANSPLHF
15	TRBV6-5	TRBJ2-7	.	TRBD1	TGTGCCAGCAGTTACTCGACGGGACAGACCTACGAGCAGTACTTC	CASSYSTGQTYEQYF
15	TRBV24-1	TRBJ1-5	.	TRBD1	TGTGCCACCAGCCCCGGGACAGGGGGCGCGCAGCCCCAGCATTTT	CATSPGTGGAQPQHF
18	TRBV7-2	TRBJ2-5	.	TRBD2	TGTGCCAGCAGCCACGGACTAGCGGGAGGGCCTGGGGAGGAGACCCAGTACTTC	CASSHGLAGGPGEETQYF
12	TRBV5-1	TRBJ2-2	once	.	TGCGCCAGCAGGGAGCCCACCGGGGAGCTGTTTTTT	CASREPTGELFF
14	TRBV28	TRBJ2-7	.	TRBD2	TGTGCCAGCTGGGGGGGTCCGAGCTCCTACGAGCAGTACTTC	CASWGGPSSYEQYF
13	TRBV6-5	TRBJ1-3	.	.	TGTGCCAGCCTGCCAGGGCACGGAAACACCATATATTTT	CASLPGHGNTIYF
17	TRBV12-5	TRBJ2-1	.	TRBD2	TGTGCTAGTGTGGGGACTAGCGGGGTGGTGTTGAACAATGAGCAGTTCTTC	CASVGTSGVVLNNEQFF
13	TRBV6-1	TRBJ2-7	.	.	TGTGCCAGCAGTGAGAGACAGGACGGGGAGCAGTACTTC	CASSERQDGEQYF
15	TRBV7-2	TRBJ1-1	.	TRBD1	TGTGCCAGCAGCTTAGCGGGGACAGGGGGCACTGAAGCTTTCTTT	CASSLAGTGGTEAFF
18	TRBV5-5	TRBJ2-6	.	.	TGTGCCAGCAGCACACGGCCGACAGGCGCCTCTGGGGCCAACGTCCTGACTTTC	CASSTRPTGASGANVLTF